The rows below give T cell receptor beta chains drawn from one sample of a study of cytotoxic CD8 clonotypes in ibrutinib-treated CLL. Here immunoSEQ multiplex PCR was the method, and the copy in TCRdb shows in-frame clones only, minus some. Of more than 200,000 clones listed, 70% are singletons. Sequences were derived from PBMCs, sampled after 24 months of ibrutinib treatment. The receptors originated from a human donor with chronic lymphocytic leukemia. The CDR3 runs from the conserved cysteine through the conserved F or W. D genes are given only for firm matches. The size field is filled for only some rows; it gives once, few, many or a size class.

CDR3aa: CSVDGTRPGISGYTF
CDR3nt: TGCAGCGTTGATGGAACCCGGCCAGGGATTAGTGGCTACACCTTC
j_gene: TRBJ1-2
abundance: .
v_gene: TRBV29-1
d_gene: .

CDR3aa: CASSVETNTEAFF
CDR3nt: TGTGCCAGCAGCGTAGAAACCAACACTGAAGCTTTCTTT
j_gene: TRBJ1-1
abundance: .
v_gene: TRBV9
d_gene: .

CDR3aa: CASSTGHQANYGYTF
CDR3nt: TGTGCCAGCAGCACGGGACATCAAGCTAACTATGGCTACACCTTC
j_gene: TRBJ1-2
abundance: once
v_gene: TRBV7-2
d_gene: .

CDR3aa: CASSSRTGGETQYF
CDR3nt: TGTGCCAGCAGTTCCAGGACAGGGGGAGAGACCCAGTACTTC
j_gene: TRBJ2-5
abundance: .
v_gene: TRBV6-6
d_gene: TRBD1

CDR3aa: CASSLVFREGKETQYF
CDR3nt: TGTGCCAGCAGCTTAGTTTTCCGGGAGGGGAAAGAGACCCAGTACTTC
j_gene: TRBJ2-5
abundance: .
v_gene: TRBV13
d_gene: TRBD2

CDR3aa: CASVPGLQMDEQFF
CDR3nt: TGTGCCAGCGTTCCGGGACTCCAAATGGATGAGCAGTTCTTC
j_gene: TRBJ2-1
abundance: few
v_gene: TRBV7-2
d_gene: .

CDR3aa: CASPGGTGGYTF
CDR3nt: TGTGCCAGCCCTGGGGGGACTGGTGGCTACACCTTC
j_gene: TRBJ1-2
abundance: .
v_gene: TRBV2
d_gene: .

CDR3aa: CASSLETGGDEQYF
CDR3nt: TGCGCCAGCAGCTTGGAAACAGGGGGTGACGAGCAGTACTTC
j_gene: TRBJ2-7
abundance: few
v_gene: TRBV5-1
d_gene: TRBD1

CDR3aa: CASSPQGNTEAFF
CDR3nt: TGTGCCAGCAGCCCGCAGGGAAACACTGAAGCTTTCTTT
j_gene: TRBJ1-1
abundance: .
v_gene: TRBV5-8
d_gene: .

CDR3aa: CSVGVLDGPTTNEKLFF
CDR3nt: TGCAGCGTTGGCGTCCTGGACGGACCTACAACTAATGAAAAACTGTTTTTT
j_gene: TRBJ1-4
abundance: .
v_gene: TRBV29-1
d_gene: .

CDR3aa: CASSHPETGSDEQYF
CDR3nt: TGCGCCAGCAGCCATCCTGAGACAGGATCCGACGAGCAGTACTTC
j_gene: TRBJ2-7
abundance: .
v_gene: TRBV4-1
d_gene: .

CDR3aa: CASSVVGGSSGANVLTF
CDR3nt: TGTGCCAGCAGCGTAGTAGGGGGGAGCTCTGGGGCCAACGTCCTGACTTTC
j_gene: TRBJ2-6
abundance: .
v_gene: TRBV9
d_gene: .

CDR3aa: CSAAGGYTF
CDR3nt: TGCAGTGCGGCGGGGGGCTACACCTTC
j_gene: TRBJ1-2
abundance: .
v_gene: TRBV20-1
d_gene: .

CDR3aa: CAWSPPLEPQGGYF
CDR3nt: TGTGCCTGGAGTCCCCCCCTCGAGCCCCAAGGGGGGTATTTT
j_gene: TRBJ1-3
abundance: few
v_gene: TRBV30
d_gene: .

CDR3aa: CASSFPDRETYEQYF
CDR3nt: TGTGCCAGCAGCTTCCCGGACAGGGAGACCTACGAGCAGTACTTC
j_gene: TRBJ2-7
abundance: .
v_gene: TRBV7-8
d_gene: TRBD1

CDR3aa: CASIREGNYGYTF
CDR3nt: TGTGCCAGCATTAGGGAGGGGAACTATGGCTACACCTTC
j_gene: TRBJ1-2
abundance: .
v_gene: TRBV6-6
d_gene: .

CDR3aa: CAWSVGRGHNEQFF
CDR3nt: TGTGCCTGGAGTGTAGGGAGGGGGCACAATGAGCAGTTCTTC
j_gene: TRBJ2-1
abundance: .
v_gene: TRBV30
d_gene: .

CDR3aa: CASSVEAGGPQETQYF
CDR3nt: TGTGCCAGCAGCGTAGAGGCGGGAGGGCCTCAGGAGACCCAGTACTTC
j_gene: TRBJ2-5
abundance: .
v_gene: TRBV9
d_gene: TRBD2

CDR3aa: CASSLRGAGSYNEQFF
CDR3nt: TGTGCCAGCAGCTTGCGAGGGGCCGGCTCCTACAATGAGCAGTTCTTC
j_gene: TRBJ2-1
abundance: few
v_gene: TRBV11-2
d_gene: .

CDR3aa: CASRFDPDTQYF
CDR3nt: TGTGCCAGCAGGTTCGACCCAGATACGCAGTATTTT
j_gene: TRBJ2-3
abundance: .
v_gene: TRBV7-9
d_gene: .

CDR3aa: CASSRGAEQYF
CDR3nt: TGTGCCAGCAGCCGGGGAGCCGAGCAGTACTTC
j_gene: TRBJ2-7
abundance: few
v_gene: TRBV11-1
d_gene: .

CDR3aa: CATSGQWYSVNTIYF
CDR3nt: TGTGCCACCAGCGGACAGTGGTACTCTGTGAACACCATATATTTT
j_gene: TRBJ1-3
abundance: few
v_gene: TRBV15
d_gene: .

CDR3aa: CASSVSGSNYNEQFF
CDR3nt: TGTGCCAGCAGTGTCAGCGGGAGCAATTACAATGAGCAGTTCTTC
j_gene: TRBJ2-1
abundance: .
v_gene: TRBV6-5
d_gene: TRBD2

CDR3aa: CASSEQAGGQVLQYF
CDR3nt: TGTGCCAGCAGTGAACAAGCGGGAGGGCAGGTGTTGCAGTACTTC
j_gene: TRBJ2-7
abundance: .
v_gene: TRBV2
d_gene: TRBD2

CDR3aa: CASTAGQGKYEQYF
CDR3nt: TGTGCCAGCACCGCCGGACAGGGGAAATACGAGCAGTACTTC
j_gene: TRBJ2-7
abundance: .
v_gene: TRBV6-5
d_gene: TRBD1

CDR3aa: CASSLSGPTGSYEQYF
CDR3nt: TGTGCCAGCAGTTTATCCGGCCCGACAGGGTCATACGAGCAGTACTTC
j_gene: TRBJ2-7
abundance: .
v_gene: TRBV28
d_gene: TRBD1

CDR3aa: CASSFSWRADEQYF
CDR3nt: TGTGCCAGCAGTTTTTCCTGGCGGGCGGACGAGCAGTACTTC
j_gene: TRBJ2-7
abundance: .
v_gene: TRBV28
d_gene: .

CDR3aa: CASTDRGGGFDTQYF
CDR3nt: TGTGCCAGCACCGACCGGGGGGGCGGGTTCGATACGCAGTATTTT
j_gene: TRBJ2-3
abundance: .
v_gene: TRBV7-2
d_gene: TRBD2

CDR3aa: CASRTGVEQFF
CDR3nt: TGTGCCAGCAGAACAGGGGTTGAGCAGTTCTTC
j_gene: TRBJ2-1
abundance: .
v_gene: TRBV6-5
d_gene: TRBD1

CDR3aa: CASNGPGQFTDTQYF
CDR3nt: TGTGCCAGCAACGGGCCGGGACAGTTTACAGATACGCAGTATTTT
j_gene: TRBJ2-3
abundance: .
v_gene: TRBV21-1
d_gene: .

CDR3aa: CASSLHDLVSEQYF
CDR3nt: TGTGCCAGCAGCTTACACGATCTGGTTTCCGAGCAGTACTTC
j_gene: TRBJ2-7
abundance: .
v_gene: TRBV5-4
d_gene: .

CDR3aa: CASSLDPTGGIEQYF
CDR3nt: TGTGCCAGCAGCTTGGACCCGACAGGGGGCATCGAGCAGTACTTC
j_gene: TRBJ2-7
abundance: few
v_gene: TRBV5-4
d_gene: TRBD1

CDR3aa: CASRLTSGANYEQYF
CDR3nt: TGTGCCAGCCGCCTAACTAGCGGGGCAAACTACGAGCAGTACTTC
j_gene: TRBJ2-7
abundance: .
v_gene: TRBV27
d_gene: TRBD2

CDR3aa: CASSGSGTGLGELFF
CDR3nt: TGCGCCAGCAGCGGATCCGGGACAGGGCTCGGGGAGCTGTTTTTT
j_gene: TRBJ2-2
abundance: .
v_gene: TRBV5-1
d_gene: TRBD1

CDR3aa: CASSLRDGTYEQYF
CDR3nt: TGTGCCAGCAGTCTCCGGGACGGGACCTACGAGCAGTACTTC
j_gene: TRBJ2-7
abundance: .
v_gene: TRBV2
d_gene: .

CDR3aa: CATNKASGDNEQFF
CDR3nt: TGTGCCACAAACAAGGCTAGCGGGGACAATGAGCAGTTCTTC
j_gene: TRBJ2-1
abundance: .
v_gene: TRBV9
d_gene: TRBD2

CDR3aa: CASSSYSGGYQPQHF
CDR3nt: TGTGCCAGCAGTTCTTACTCAGGGGGCTACCAACCCCAGCATTTT
j_gene: TRBJ1-5
abundance: .
v_gene: TRBV7-9
d_gene: TRBD1

CDR3aa: CASSVAYFTLDTQYF
CDR3nt: TGTGCCAGCAGCGTAGCTTACTTTACGTTGGATACGCAGTATTTT
j_gene: TRBJ2-3
abundance: .
v_gene: TRBV9
d_gene: .

CDR3aa: CAWSVGGGAEAFF
CDR3nt: TGTGCCTGGAGTGTAGGGGGAGGCGCTGAAGCTTTCTTT
j_gene: TRBJ1-1
abundance: .
v_gene: TRBV30
d_gene: .

CDR3aa: CAWSVTPQYEQYF
CDR3nt: TGTGCCTGGAGTGTTACCCCTCAATACGAGCAGTACTTC
j_gene: TRBJ2-7
abundance: .
v_gene: TRBV30
d_gene: .